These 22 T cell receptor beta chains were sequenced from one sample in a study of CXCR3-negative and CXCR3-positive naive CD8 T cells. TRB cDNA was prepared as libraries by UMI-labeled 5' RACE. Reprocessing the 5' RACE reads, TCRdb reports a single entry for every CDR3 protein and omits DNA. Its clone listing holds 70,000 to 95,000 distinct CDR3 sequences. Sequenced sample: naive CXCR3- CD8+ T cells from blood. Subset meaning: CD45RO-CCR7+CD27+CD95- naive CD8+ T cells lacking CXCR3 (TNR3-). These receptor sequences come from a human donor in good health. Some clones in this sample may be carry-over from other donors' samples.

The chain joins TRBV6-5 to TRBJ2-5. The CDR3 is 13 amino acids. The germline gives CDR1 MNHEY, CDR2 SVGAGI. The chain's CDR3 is CASSYSSGETQYF.

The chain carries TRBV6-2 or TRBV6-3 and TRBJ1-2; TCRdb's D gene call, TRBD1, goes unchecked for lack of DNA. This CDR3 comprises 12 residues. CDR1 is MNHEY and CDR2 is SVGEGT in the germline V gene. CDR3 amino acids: CASRRGIYGYTF.

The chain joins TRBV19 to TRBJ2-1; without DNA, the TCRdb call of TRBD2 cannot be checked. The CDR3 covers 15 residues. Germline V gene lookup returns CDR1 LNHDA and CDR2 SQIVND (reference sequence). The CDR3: CASSPGTRVYNEQFF.

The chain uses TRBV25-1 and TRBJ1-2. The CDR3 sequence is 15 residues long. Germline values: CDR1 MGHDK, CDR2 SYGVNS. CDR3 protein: CASSEARASNYGYTF.

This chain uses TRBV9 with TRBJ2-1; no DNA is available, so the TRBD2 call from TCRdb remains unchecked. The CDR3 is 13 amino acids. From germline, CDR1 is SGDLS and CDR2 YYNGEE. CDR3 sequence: CASSGRAVNEQFF.

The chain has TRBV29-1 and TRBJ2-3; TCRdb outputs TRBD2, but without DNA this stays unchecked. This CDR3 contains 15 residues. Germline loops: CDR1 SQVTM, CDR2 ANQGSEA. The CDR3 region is CSVEILAGGTDTQYF.

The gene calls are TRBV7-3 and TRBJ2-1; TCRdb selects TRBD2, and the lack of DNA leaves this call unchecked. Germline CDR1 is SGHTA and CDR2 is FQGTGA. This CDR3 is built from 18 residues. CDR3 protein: CASSSGLAENSPGNEQFF.

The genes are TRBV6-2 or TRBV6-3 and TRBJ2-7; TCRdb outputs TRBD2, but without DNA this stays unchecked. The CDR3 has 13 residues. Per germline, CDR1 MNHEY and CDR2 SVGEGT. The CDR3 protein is CASNGRVTYEQYF.

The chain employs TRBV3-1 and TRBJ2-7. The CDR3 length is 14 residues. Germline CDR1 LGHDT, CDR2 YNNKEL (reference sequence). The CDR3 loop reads CASSLGSGTYEQYF.

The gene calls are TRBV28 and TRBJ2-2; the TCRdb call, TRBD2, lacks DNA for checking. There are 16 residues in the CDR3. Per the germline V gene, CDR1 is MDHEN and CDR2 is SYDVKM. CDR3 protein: CASTPPLAEYTGELFF.

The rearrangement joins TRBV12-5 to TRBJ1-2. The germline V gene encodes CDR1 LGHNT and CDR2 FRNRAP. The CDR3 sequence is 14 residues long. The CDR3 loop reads CASGLGYGNYGYTF. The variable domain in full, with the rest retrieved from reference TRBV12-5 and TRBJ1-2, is DARVTQTPRHKVTEMGQEVTMRCQPILGHNTVFWYRQTMMQGLELLAYFRNRAPLDDSGMPKDRFSAEMPDATLATLKIQPSEPRDSAVYFCASGLGYGNYGYTFGSGTRLTVV.

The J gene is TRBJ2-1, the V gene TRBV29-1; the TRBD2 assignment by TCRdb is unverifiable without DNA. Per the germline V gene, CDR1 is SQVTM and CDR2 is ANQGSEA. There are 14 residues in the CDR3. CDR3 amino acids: CSVEGTSGRLEQFF.

CDR3 in amino acids: CASSPPVTNTEAFF. The chain joins TRBV6-5 to TRBJ1-1. In germline, CDR1 is MNHEY, CDR2 SVGAGI. This CDR3 spans 14 amino acids.

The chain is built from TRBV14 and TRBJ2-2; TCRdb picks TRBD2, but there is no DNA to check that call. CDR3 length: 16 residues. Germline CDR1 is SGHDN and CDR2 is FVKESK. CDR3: CASSQVGGRRTGELFF.

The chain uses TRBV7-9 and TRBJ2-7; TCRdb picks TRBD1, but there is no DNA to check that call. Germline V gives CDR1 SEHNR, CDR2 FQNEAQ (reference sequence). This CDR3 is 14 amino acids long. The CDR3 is CASSLDPQTYEQYF.

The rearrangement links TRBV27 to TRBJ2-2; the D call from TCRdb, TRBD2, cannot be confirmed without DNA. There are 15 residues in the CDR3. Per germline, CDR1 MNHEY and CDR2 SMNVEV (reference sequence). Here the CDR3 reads CASIPSGAMTGELFF.

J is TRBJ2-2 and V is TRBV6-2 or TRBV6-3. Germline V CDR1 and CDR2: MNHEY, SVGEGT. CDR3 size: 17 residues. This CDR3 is CASSYRQAYTGTGELFF.

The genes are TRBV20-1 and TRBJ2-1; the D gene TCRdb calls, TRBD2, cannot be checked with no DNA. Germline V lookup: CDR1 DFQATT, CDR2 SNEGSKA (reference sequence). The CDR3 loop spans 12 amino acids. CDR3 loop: CSARDQGYEQFF.

CDR3 region: CASSTPNQPQHF. This chain connects TRBV6-4 to TRBJ1-5. Germline CDR1 and CDR2: MRHNA and SNTAGT. The CDR3 covers 12 residues.

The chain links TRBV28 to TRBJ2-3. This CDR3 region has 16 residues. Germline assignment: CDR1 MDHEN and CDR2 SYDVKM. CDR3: CASSLLERLATDTQYF.

The CDR3 protein is CASSPGVMNTEAFF. V and J are TRBV18 and TRBJ1-1. The CDR3 is 14 amino acids. Germline V gene sequence: CDR1 KGHSH, CDR2 LQKENI.

The CDR3 loop reads CSVEPETSQETQYF. The chain joins TRBV29-1 to TRBJ2-5; the TCRdb D gene call, TRBD2, has no DNA to confirm it. Germline loops: CDR1 SQVTM, CDR2 ANQGSEA. This CDR3 spans 14 amino acids.